The sequence of this T cell receptor beta chain was determined in a study of T cells in tumors after PD-1 blockade. Germline values: CDR1 MGHRA, CDR2 YSYEKL. The CDR3 contains 15 residues. J was trimmed by 4 bases and V by 5 bases; bases with no gene match: 10. Assay: immunoSEQ multiplex PCR; the TCRdb copy retains only in-frame clones and omits some. The data contain around 45,000 clones, nearly 80% of them singletons. This material consisted of PBMCs, taken before anti-PD-1 treatment. This receptor was identified in a human donor with basal cell carcinoma. The chain couples TRBV4-1 to TRBJ1-1; 7 bases match TRBD1. The chain's CDR3 is CASSKTPGGSTEAFF. In DNA form, the CDR3 reads TGCGCCAGCAGCAAGACCCCAGGGGGAAGCACTGAAGCTTTCTTT.